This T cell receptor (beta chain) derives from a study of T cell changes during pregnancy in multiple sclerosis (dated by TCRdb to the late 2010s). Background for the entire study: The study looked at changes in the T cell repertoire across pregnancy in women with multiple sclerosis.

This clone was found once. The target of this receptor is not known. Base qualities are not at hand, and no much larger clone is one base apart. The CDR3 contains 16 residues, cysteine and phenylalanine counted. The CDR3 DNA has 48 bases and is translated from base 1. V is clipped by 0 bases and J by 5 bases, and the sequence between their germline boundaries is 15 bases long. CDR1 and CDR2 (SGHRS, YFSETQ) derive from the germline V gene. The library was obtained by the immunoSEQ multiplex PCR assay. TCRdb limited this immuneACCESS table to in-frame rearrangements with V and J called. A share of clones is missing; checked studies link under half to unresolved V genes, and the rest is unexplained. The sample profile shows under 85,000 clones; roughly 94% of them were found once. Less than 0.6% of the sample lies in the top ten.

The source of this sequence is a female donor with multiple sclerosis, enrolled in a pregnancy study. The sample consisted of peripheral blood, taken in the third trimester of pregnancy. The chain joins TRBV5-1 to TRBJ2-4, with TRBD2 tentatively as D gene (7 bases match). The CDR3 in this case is CASSLEGGRTQNIQYF. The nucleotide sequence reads TGCGCCAGCAGCTTGGAGGGGGGGCGGACTCAAAACATTCAGTACTTC.